The 30 T cell receptor beta chains given below trace back to one sample, sequenced in a study of blood T cell repertoires in COVID-19. Profiling relied on immunoSEQ multiplex PCR, and the TCRdb table lists in-frame clones only, not all of them. The table has 300,000 to 400,000 clones, approximately 89% seen once. The sequencing sample was made of peripheral blood. Receptors originate from a woman in her late teens or twenties who had recovered from COVID-19.

V gene TRBV5-1 combines with J gene TRBJ2-2; 9 nucleotides match TRBD1. With 4 bases clipped from V and 2 bases from J, the junction kept 3 bases outside the gene matches. The V gene's germline CDR1 is SGHRS and CDR2 YFSETQ. The CDR3 is 15 amino acids. The CDR3 spells CASSTGQGNTGELFF. As DNA, the CDR3 is TGCGCCAGCAGCACGGGACAGGGAAACACCGGGGAGCTGTTTTTT.

This chain joins TRBV9 and TRBJ2-3; TRBD2 is a possible D gene (5 bases). The germline V gene encodes CDR1 SGDLS and CDR2 YYNGEE. The CDR3 runs 13 residues. The V end lost 4 bases, the J end lost 5 bases, and 11 bases lay between the germline ends. Here the CDR3 reads CASSPGVQDTQYF. CDR3 DNA: TGTGCCAGCAGCCCCGGGGTACAAGATACGCAGTATTTT. Using reference TRBV9 and TRBJ2-3 for the parts outside the CDR3, the full variable domain is DSGVTQTPKHLITATGQRVTLRCSPRSGDLSVYWYQQSLDQGLQFLIQYYNGEERAKGNILERFSAQQFPDLHSELNLSSLELGDSALYFCASSPGVQDTQYFGPGTRLTVL.

This chain joins TRBV9 and TRBJ2-1, with TRBD2 matching 9 bases. J was trimmed by 3 bases and V by 2 bases; bases with no gene match: 3. The CDR3 is 15 residues long. Germline CDR1 reads SGDLS; CDR2 reads YYNGEE. CDR3 region: CASSVSGSGYNEQFF. In DNA form, the CDR3 reads TGTGCCAGCAGCGTTAGCGGGAGTGGCTACAATGAGCAGTTCTTC.

This sequence joins TRBV14 and TRBJ2-1, with 14 nucleotides matching TRBD2. This CDR3 spans 17 amino acids. V shed 1 base, J shed 4 bases, and the junction held 3 bases outside the gene matches. Per the germline V gene, CDR1 is SGHDN and CDR2 is FVKESK. CDR3 nucleotides: TGTGCCAGCAGCCAAGTCAGGACTAGCGGGGGGTACAATGAGCAGTTCTTC. It encodes CASSQVRTSGGYNEQFF.

DNA of the CDR3: TGTGCCACCAGTCTTCGCGGGGGGTCCTACGAGCAGTACGTC. The encoded protein is CATSLRGGSYEQYV. V is TRBV24-1 and J is TRBJ2-7, with 8 bases fitting TRBD2. This CDR3 spans 14 amino acids. Germline CDR1 and CDR2: KGHDR and SFDVKD. After removal of 6 bases from V and 1 base from J, the junction contained 4 bases not matched to a gene.

The chain's CDR3 is CASSQDLGQGAVYGYTF. The CDR3 DNA follows: TGTGCCAGCAGCCAAGATCTAGGACAGGGGGCTGTCTATGGCTACACCTTC. The gene calls are TRBV14 and TRBJ1-2; 11 bases agree with TRBD1. Looked up from germline, CDR1 is SGHDN and CDR2 is FVKESK. This CDR3 spans 17 amino acids. V gave up 0 bases and J gave up 4 bases; unmatched junction bases: 7.

As DNA, the CDR3 is TGTGCCAGTAGTCCCGGGGGAGCGGACTACAATGAGCAGTTCTTC. It translates to CASSPGGADYNEQFF. The rearrangement uses TRBV19 and TRBJ2-1, with TRBD2 as a possible D gene (6 bases). The CDR3 is 15 amino acids. Trimming shortened V by 5 bases and J by 3 bases, and 14 bases separated the two germline ends. Germline V gene lookup returns CDR1 LNHDA and CDR2 SQIVND (reference sequence).

The chain recombines TRBV19 with TRBJ1-5, with unresolved D. CDR3 size: 13 residues. V dropped 1 base and J dropped 5 bases, with 6 bases sitting between them. Germline V gene lookup returns CDR1 LNHDA and CDR2 SQIVND (reference sequence). This CDR3 reads CASSIVPDQPQHF. DNA of the CDR3: TGTGCCAGTAGTATAGTACCGGATCAGCCCCAGCATTTT.

This clone was recorded once. This chain uses TRBV7-2 with TRBJ2-3; perhaps TRBD1 as D (6 bases). This CDR3 has 18 residues. The V end was cut by 1 base, the J end by 5 bases, with 22 bases between. Per the germline V gene, CDR1 is SGHTA and CDR2 is FQGNSA. As DNA, the CDR3 is TGTGCCAGCAGCTTAGGGAGACAGCGGCTAGGGGGAAGAGATACGCAGTATTTT. This sequence encodes CASSLGRQRLGGRDTQYF.

J is TRBJ1-6 and V is TRBV7-9; D unresolved. Germline V gene sequence: CDR1 SEHNR, CDR2 FQNEAQ (reference sequence). This CDR3 comprises 17 residues. Deletions cut 3 bases from V and 5 bases from J, with 17 bases between. The CDR3 sequence is CASSFVLAQANNSPLHF. The CDR3, as DNA: TGTGCCAGCAGCTTCGTTCTCGCGCAGGCTAATAATTCACCCCTCCACTTT.

The chain uses TRBV5-5 and TRBJ1-1; 8 nucleotides align to TRBD1. Germline CDR1 reads SGHKS; CDR2 reads YYEKEE (reference sequence). The CDR3 loop spans 15 amino acids. V gave up 0 bases and J gave up 5 bases; unmatched junction bases: 6. The CDR3 region is CASSLGQGPGTEAFF. CDR3 in DNA: TGTGCCAGCAGCTTGGGACAGGGGCCTGGAACTGAAGCTTTCTTT.

V is TRBV7-2 and J is TRBJ2-5; 10 positions match TRBD2. CDR3 length: 17 amino acids. V shed 1 base and J 6 bases; nucleotides not matched to a gene: 11. Germline loops: CDR1 SGHTA, CDR2 FQGNSA. CDR3 amino acids: CASSLDGSGRATKTQYF. CDR3 nucleotides: TGTGCCAGCAGCTTAGATGGGAGCGGGAGGGCCACAAAGACCCAGTACTTC. Using reference TRBV7-2 and TRBJ2-5 for the parts outside the CDR3, the full variable domain is GAGVSQSPSNKVTEKGKDVELRCDPISGHTALYWYRQSLGQGLEFLIYFQGNSAPDKSGLPSDRFSAERTGGSVSTLTIQRTQQEDSAVYLCASSLDGSGRATKTQYFGPGTRLLVL.

V gene TRBV9 combines with J gene TRBJ2-3, with D possibly TRBD1 on 6 matching bases. This CDR3 region has 15 residues. V lost 0 bases and J 1 base, leaving 9 bases between the germline ends. CDR1 and CDR2 (germline): SGDLS, YYNGEE. The CDR3 protein is CASSVARTGTDTQYF. CDR3 nucleotide sequence: TGTGCCAGCAGCGTAGCGCGGACAGGCACAGATACGCAGTATTTT.

The rearrangement uses TRBV4-3 and TRBJ2-3, with TRBD2 identical over 11 bases. Germline V gives CDR1 LGHNA, CDR2 YSLEER. V was clipped by 4 bases and J by 7 bases; unmatched bases: 10. The CDR3 spans 16 residues. The DNA for the CDR3 is TGCGCCAGCAGCCGGGCCTTAGCGGGAGGGCCTTATACGCAGTATTTT. As protein: CASSRALAGGPYTQYF.

This chain joins TRBV24-1 and TRBJ1-5; possible D gene TRBD1, 5 bases. The germline CDR1 and CDR2 sequences are KGHDR and SFDVKD. The CDR3 covers 14 residues. V was clipped by 6 bases and J by 6 bases, with 14 bases between them. The CDR3 reads CATSPRWGSQPQHF. The CDR3 DNA sequence: TGTGCCACCAGTCCAAGGTGGGGCTCTCAGCCCCAGCATTTT.

The chain is built from TRBV4-3 and TRBJ2-3; 10 bases are shared with TRBD2. V shed 3 bases, J shed 3 bases, and the junction held 3 bases outside the gene matches. CDR3 length: 15 amino acids. Germline V lookup: CDR1 LGHNA, CDR2 YSLEER. CDR3 residues: CASSQLAGVTDTQYF. For the CDR3, the DNA is TGCGCCAGCAGCCAGCTAGCGGGAGTAACAGATACGCAGTATTTT.

The chain's CDR3 is CASSFRTSGSHNEQFF. The CDR3 DNA follows: TGTGCCAGCAGCTTTAGGACTAGCGGGAGTCACAATGAGCAGTTCTTC. This chain uses TRBV13 with TRBJ2-1; 13 nucleotides line up with TRBD2. The CDR3 runs to 16 residues. Germline CDR1 is PRHDT and CDR2 is FYEKMQ (reference sequence). Trimming took 3 bases from V and 5 from J; bases not matched to a gene: 4.

This clone was found a few times. The genes are TRBV18 and TRBJ2-3, with unresolved D. The ends were cut back, 5 bases at V and 0 bases at J, with 6 bases in the middle. CDR3 length: 13 amino acids. Germline CDR1 reads KGHSH; CDR2 reads LQKENI. For the CDR3, the DNA is TGTGCCAGCTCATCTTCTAGCACAGATACGCAGTATTTT. Amino acids: CASSSSSTDTQYF.

The chain carries TRBV10-3 and TRBJ1-2, with TRBD1 matching over 10 bases. CDR1 is ENHRY and CDR2 is SYGVKD in the germline V gene. V shed 8 bases and J 1 base; nucleotides not matched to a gene: 13. CDR3 length: 17 amino acids. Here the CDR3 reads CAIGETGTGAFNYGYTF. DNA of the CDR3: TGTGCCATCGGGGAGACCGGGACAGGGGCTTTTAACTATGGCTACACCTTC.

The V and J genes are TRBV12-3 or TRBV12-4 and TRBJ2-7; D is possibly TRBD1 (6 bases). Trimming left V 7 bases short and J 4 bases short, with 14 bases between. This CDR3 is 13 amino acids long. This chain's CDR3 is CASTPGHGYEQYV. In nucleotides, the CDR3 is TGTGCCAGCACCCCGGGACATGGATACGAGCAGTACGTC.

The J gene is TRBJ2-1, the V gene TRBV18, with TRBD2 matching 9 bases. V shed 2 bases, J shed 0 bases, and the junction held 11 bases outside the gene matches. The CDR3 has 19 amino acids. Looked up from germline, CDR1 is KGHSH and CDR2 is LQKENI. CDR3 nucleotide sequence: TGTGCCAGCTCACCAGGAGGACTAGCGACCAATAGCTCCTACAATGAGCAGTTCTTC. This gives the protein CASSPGGLATNSSYNEQFF. Full variable domain (missing parts from reference TRBV18 and TRBJ2-1): NAGVMQNPRHLVRRRGQEARLRCSPMKGHSHVYWYRQLPEEGLKFMVYLQKENIIDESGMPKERFSAEFPKEGPSILRIQQVVRGDSAAYFCASSPGGLATNSSYNEQFFGPGTRLTVL.

The gene calls are TRBV10-2 and TRBJ2-7; 7 bases map to TRBD1. Trimming removed 6 bases from V and 3 bases from J; junction bases left unmatched: 2. The CDR3 has 12 residues. CDR1 and CDR2 (germline): WSHSY, SAAADI. The CDR3 here is CASRGDSYEQYV. CDR3 coding DNA: TGCGCCAGCAGGGGGGACAGCTACGAGCAGTACGTC.

The table lists this clone with many counts. This chain uses TRBV5-6 with TRBJ2-2; 14 bases line up with TRBD2. Germline V CDR1 and CDR2: SGHDT, YYEEEE. The CDR3 runs 17 residues. The junction had 4 bases not matched to a gene; V was cut back by 2 bases and J by 4 bases. The CDR3: CASSFGTSGSRTGELFF. In DNA form, the CDR3 reads TGTGCCAGCAGCTTTGGGACTAGCGGGAGTCGCACCGGGGAGCTGTTTTTT.

The V call is TRBV19, the J call TRBJ1-2; tentative D call: TRBD1 (5 bases). Per the germline V gene, CDR1 is LNHDA and CDR2 is SQIVND (reference sequence). This CDR3 is 16 amino acids long. V dropped 3 bases and J dropped 2 bases, with 16 bases sitting between them. The CDR3 nucleotides read TGTGCCAGTAGTATTCGGGCGGGACGAGAAAACTATGGCTACACCTTC. Its translation is CASSIRAGRENYGYTF.

The J gene is TRBJ2-1, the V gene TRBV7-2; weak D call: TRBD2 (7 bases). CDR3 length equals 15 residues. The V end was cut by 3 bases, the J end by 0 bases, with 9 bases between. Germline V gene data show CDR1 as SGHTA and CDR2 as FQGNSA. CDR3 nucleotides: TGTGCCAGCAGCTTGGGAGGGGGCTCCTACAATGAGCAGTTCTTC. This translates into CASSLGGGSYNEQFF.

This chain connects TRBV9 to TRBJ2-1, with 7 bases fitting TRBD2. The germline V gene encodes CDR1 SGDLS and CDR2 YYNGEE. V lost 3 bases and J lost 7; bases outside the gene matches: 10. The CDR3 has 15 residues. The CDR3 sequence: CASSASGGAGNEQFF. As DNA, the CDR3 is TGTGCCAGCAGCGCCTCGGGGGGAGCGGGGAATGAGCAGTTCTTC.

CDR3 DNA: TGTGCCAGCACCAGGGTCTCTGGAAACACCATATATTTT. Encoded protein: CASTRVSGNTIYF. This chain uses TRBV11-2 with TRBJ1-3; D is perhaps TRBD1 (5 bases). Trimming removed 7 bases from V and 0 bases from J, with 7 bases in between. The CDR3 is 13 residues long. Germline V lookup: CDR1 SGHAT, CDR2 FQNNGV.

The chain couples TRBV11-3 to TRBJ1-1, with D unresolved. CDR3 length: 16 amino acids. Per germline, CDR1 SGHNT and CDR2 YENEEA. The V end lost 5 bases, the J end lost 0 bases, and 16 bases lay between the germline ends. CDR3 amino acids: CASSPLDANMNTEAFF. The DNA for the CDR3 is TGTGCCAGCAGCCCCCTAGACGCGAACATGAACACTGAAGCTTTCTTT.

This clone was picked up one time. The chain carries TRBV4-1 and TRBJ1-4, with 7 nucleotides matching TRBD1. From germline, CDR1 is MGHRA and CDR2 YSYEKL. There are 16 residues in the CDR3. The V gene end was trimmed by 7 bases and the J gene end by 2 bases; junction bases not matched to a gene: 10. The CDR3 protein is CASNLQGGMTNEKLFF. CDR3 nucleotide sequence: TGCGCCAGCAATTTACAAGGGGGCATGACTAATGAAAAACTGTTTTTT.

This clone was counted a few times. The chain is built from TRBV7-9 and TRBJ2-1, with D perhaps TRBD2 (6 bases). Trimming took 8 bases from V and 4 from J, leaving 21 bases between them. Germline V CDR1 and CDR2: SEHNR, FQNEAQ (reference sequence). The CDR3 contains 16 residues. CDR3 DNA sequence: TGTGCCAGCCAAGGGCGGGGAGGCGGACCATACAATGAGCAGTTCTTC. Protein: CASQGRGGGPYNEQFF.